The 5 T cell receptor beta chains reported below all come from one sample, sequenced in a study of T cell clonality in common variable immunodeficiency (dated by TCRdb to the mid-2010s). The library relied on the immunoSEQ multiplex PCR assay. TCRdb retrieved this table from immuneACCESS and kept in-frame rearrangements only. Not all clones are present; in checked studies, unresolved V genes account for under half, and no reason is known for the remainder. This sample was tabulated with 55,000 or so clones, among which there are no singletons. Clones ranked in the top ten supply around 5.4% of the sample. Sequences were obtained from peripheral blood mononuclear cells. The origin of the receptors is a person aged 18 to 70 in good health.

Ten or more counts support this clone. Incomplete CDR3 DNA: TGCGCCAGCAGCTTTCTAGCGGGAGGGGTGAATGAG. This sequence encodes CASSFLAGGVNE. The entire CDR3 reads CASSFLAGGVNEQFF. The chain has TRBV5-1 and TRBJ2-1, with 12 bases aligning to TRBD2. The read ends 3 residues before the CDR3 terminus; that terminus is restored from the germline J gene. V was pared by 2 bases and J by 7 bases, with 4 bases of the junction left unmatched. In germline, CDR1 is SGHRS, CDR2 YFSETQ. This CDR3 region has 15 residues.

Ten or more counts support this clone. Read data end 3 residues before the CDR3 end; the end is taken from the germline J gene. This chain links TRBV10-2 with TRBJ2-3; D might be TRBD2 (5 bases). The length of the CDR3 is 14 residues. Germline V gene data show CDR1 as WSHSY and CDR2 as SAAADI. V was cut by 5 bases and J by 0 bases, with 9 bases left in between. The CDR3 spells CASSSGISTDTQYF. The CDR3 bases that were read are TGCGCCAGCAGTTCGGGGATTAGCACAGATACG.

This clone was seen ten or more times. The read terminates 3 residues before the CDR3 end, so the remaining end is supplied by the germline J gene. The chain couples TRBV20-1 to TRBJ2-5; no clear D. The germline V gene encodes CDR1 DFQATT and CDR2 SNEGSKA (reference sequence). The CDR3 has 14 amino acids. With 0 bases removed from V and 2 bases from J, the gap between germline ends came to 10 bases. CDR3 region: CSARERHTQETQYF. Partial CDR3 DNA: TGCAGTGCTAGAGAACGACATACTCAAGAGACC.

This clone showed up many times. The read falls 3 residues short of the CDR3 end, and the missing part is taken from the germline J gene. This chain joins TRBV19 and TRBJ2-7; D might be TRBD1 or TRBD2, each matching 5 bases. The CDR3 has 14 amino acids. Germline CDR1 reads LNHDA; CDR2 reads SQIVND (reference sequence). Trimming removed 7 bases from V and 0 bases from J, with 13 bases in between. The sequenced part of the CDR3 DNA is TGTGCCAGTAACCCGACGAGGGGCTCCTACGAG. Amino acids: CASNPTRGSYE. The complete CDR3 sequence is CASNPTRGSYEQYF.

This clone was seen many times. The sequence runs out 3 residues before the end of the CDR3; the remainder is reconstructed from the germline J gene. This rearrangement joins TRBV3-1 (or the pseudogene TRBV3-2) to TRBJ2-7, with D perhaps matching TRBD2 (6 bases). CDR1 is LGHDT and CDR2 is YNNKEL in the germline V gene (reference sequence). V was pared by 0 bases and J by 5 bases, with 14 bases between. This CDR3 has 15 amino acids. CDR3 DNA (partial): TGTGCCAGCAGCCAAGATCTGACTAGGGTAGACGAG. Its protein product is CASSQDLTRVDE. The whole CDR3 protein reads CASSQDLTRVDEQYF.